This T cell receptor (beta chain) was retrieved from a study of identical twins. TCRdb re-called the 5' RACE reads with MiXCR, one entry per CDR3 protein. This sample has 540,000 or so distinct CDR3 sequences, with more than 20% found just once. V lost 7 bases to trimming and J lost 7 bases, with 20 bases between them. The CDR3 length is 13 residues. The germline gives CDR1 SQVTM, CDR2 ANQGSEA. This clonotype was observed a few times. These data are also associated with another study on yellow fever vaccine responses in identical twins.

This sequence originates from a woman aged 18-35 years in good health. The material sequenced was CD4+ T cells sorted from blood. The V and J genes are TRBV29-1 and TRBJ2-7; tentatively, D is TRBD1 (6 bases). The CDR3 DNA follows: TGCAGCGCCCAGACAGGTACTGTCGGTGAGCAGTACTTC. This encodes CSAQTGTVGEQYF.